In its sample, the clone carrying this TCR beta chain was seen many times. This record belongs to a study of T cells in Graves' hyperthyroidism and ophthalmopathy. Amplified regions were TCR beta CDR3 sequences from RNA transcripts. When the TCR CDR3 underwent first-round RT-PCR, the HTBI primer set was used. TCRdb reprocessed the multiplex PCR reads with MiXCR, giving one entry per CDR3 protein. The sample consists of about 270,000 distinct CDR3 sequences, 20% to 25% of them appearing once. The J segment lost 7 bases and the V segment lost 3 bases, leaving 9 bases of the junction unmatched. The CDR3 is made up of 14 amino acids. Germline V gene data show CDR1 as DFQATT and CDR2 as SNEGSKA (reference sequence).

The receptor was derived from a man aged 30 to 45 with Graves' ophthalmopathy. The sample taken for sequencing was blood. The V gene is TRBV20-1, the J gene TRBJ2-3; 8 bases are shared with TRBD2. The CDR3 DNA reads as TGCAGTGCTAGGGACCGGGAGGGTGTATATACGCAGTATTTT. It translates to CSARDREGVYTQYF.